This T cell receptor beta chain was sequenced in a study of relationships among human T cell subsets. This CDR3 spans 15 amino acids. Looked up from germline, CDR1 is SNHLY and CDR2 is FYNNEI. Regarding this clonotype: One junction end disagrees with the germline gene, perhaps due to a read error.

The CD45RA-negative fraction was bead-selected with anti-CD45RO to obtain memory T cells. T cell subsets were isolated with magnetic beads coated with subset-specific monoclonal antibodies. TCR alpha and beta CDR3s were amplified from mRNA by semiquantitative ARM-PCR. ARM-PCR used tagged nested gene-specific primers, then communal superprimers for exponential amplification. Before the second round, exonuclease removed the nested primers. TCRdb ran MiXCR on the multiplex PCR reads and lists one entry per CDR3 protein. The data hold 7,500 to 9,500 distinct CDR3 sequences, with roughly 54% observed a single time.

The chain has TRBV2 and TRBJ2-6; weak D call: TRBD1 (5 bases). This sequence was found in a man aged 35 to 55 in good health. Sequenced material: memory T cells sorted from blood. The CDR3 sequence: CASIKGTLGADVLTF. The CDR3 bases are TGTGCCAGCATCAAGGGAACCCTTGGGGCCGACGTCCTGACTTTC.